A selection of T cell receptor beta chains follows, all from one sample in a study of blood T cell repertoires in COVID-19. The method was immunoSEQ multiplex PCR; TCRdb's version includes in-frame clones alone and lacks a portion of them. The data contain just under 90,000 clones, over 75% of them singletons. Sequencing was performed on peripheral blood. All receptors come from a woman older than 75 with acute or convalescent COVID-19. Both conserved end residues are part of each CDR3. The D gene is left open where the match is weak. Expanded clones get a size class; other rows say once, few or many, or leave the size out.

TRBJ2-7 - TRBD2 TRBV28 CASSLPNGLAENEQYF TGTGCCAGCAGTCTGCCGAACGGACTAGCGGAAAACGAGCAGTACTTC
TRBJ1-4 - - TRBV25-1 CASSEYLRTEGKLFF TGTGCCAGCAGTGAATATCTCAGGACAGAAGGAAAACTGTTTTTT
TRBJ2-6 - - TRBV5-1 CASSPGGWMSSGANVLTF TGCGCCAGCAGCCCAGGGGGGTGGATGAGCTCTGGGGCCAACGTCCTGACTTTC
TRBJ2-6 - - TRBV16 CASSQSPAGGNSGANVLTF TGTGCCAGCAGCCAATCCCCGGCCGGGGGTAACTCTGGGGCCAACGTCCTGACTTTC
TRBJ1-1 - TRBD1 TRBV18 CASSLGQITEAFF TGTGCCAGCTCGCTGGGACAGATCACTGAAGCTTTCTTT
TRBJ1-2 - - TRBV13 CASSSRGNIGGGYTF TGTGCCAGCAGCTCTCGGGGGAACATAGGCGGAGGCTACACCTTC
TRBJ1-1 - TRBD1 TRBV7-3 CASSLWDSPSAEAFF TGTGCCAGCAGCTTATGGGACAGCCCTTCCGCTGAAGCTTTCTTT
TRBJ2-1 few - TRBV2 CASGGRNNEQFF TGTGCCAGCGGGGGGAGGAACAATGAGCAGTTCTTC
TRBJ2-5 - TRBD1 TRBV19 CASSIPTSGGAETQYF TGTGCCAGTAGTATCCCTACGTCAGGGGGCGCCGAGACCCAGTACTTC
TRBJ2-3 - - TRBV7-3 CASSREPADTQYF TGTGCCAGCAGTCGCGAGCCGGCAGATACGCAGTATTTT
TRBJ1-2 - - TRBV25-1 CASSEHGNNYGYTF TGTGCCAGCAGTGAACACGGGAACAACTATGGCTACACCTTC
TRBJ2-3 - - TRBV10-3 CAISEGLHETDTQYF TGTGCCATCAGTGAGGGACTCCATGAGACAGATACGCAGTATTTT
TRBJ1-2 - - TRBV27 CANTGQGYTF TGTGCCAACACAGGGCAAGGCTACACCTTC
TRBJ1-3 - - TRBV11-3 CASSLGSTASGNTIYF TGTGCCAGCAGCTTAGGGTCGACAGCCTCTGGAAACACCATATATTTT
TRBJ1-1 - - TRBV7-6 CASSFRVNTEAFF TGTGCCAGCAGTTTTAGAGTGAACACTGAAGCTTTCTTT
TRBJ2-5 - TRBD2 TRBV5-1 CASSLASFSGKETQYF TGCGCCAGCAGCTTGGCTTCTTTTAGCGGGAAAGAGACCCAGTACTTC
TRBJ1-3 few - TRBV19 CASSNHHSSGNTIYF TGTGCCAGTAGTAACCACCACAGCTCTGGAAACACCATATATTTT
TRBJ1-1 - - TRBV30 CAWRGSKTEAFF TGTGCCTGGAGGGGCAGTAAAACTGAAGCTTTCTTT
TRBJ1-6 - TRBD1 TRBV10-3 CAISDDRAYSSPLHF TGTGCCATCAGTGACGACAGGGCTTACAGTTCACCCCTCCACTTT
TRBJ2-2 - TRBD2 TRBV19 CASSTLTSGSFGELFF TGTGCCAGTAGTACCCTGACTAGCGGGAGTTTCGGGGAGCTGTTTTTT
TRBJ1-2 once - TRBV15 CATSRDGQALGTNYGYTF TGTGCCACCAGCAGAGATGGTCAGGCCCTTGGAACTAACTATGGCTACACCTTC
TRBJ1-5 - TRBD1 TRBV19 CASSSGQGSNQPQHF TGTGCCAGTAGCAGTGGACAGGGAAGCAATCAGCCCCAGCATTTT
TRBJ2-7 - TRBD2 TRBV28 CASIGGGRYEQYF TGTGCCAGCATTGGCGGGGGTAGGTACGAGCAGTACTTC
TRBJ1-2 - - TRBV28 CASSLGSARDDYGYTF TGTGCCAGCAGTTTAGGGTCCGCCAGGGATGACTATGGCTACACCTTC
TRBJ2-1 - - TRBV25-1 CASSNPGVAHNEQFF TGTGCCAGCAGTAACCCGGGAGTAGCGCACAATGAGCAGTTCTTC
TRBJ2-7 - - TRBV28 CASSFGNAYEQYF TGTGCCAGCAGTTTCGGGAACGCCTACGAGCAGTACTTC
TRBJ2-2 - - TRBV7-2 CASSLGGGYTGELFF TGTGCCAGCAGCTTAGGGGGGGGCTACACCGGGGAGCTGTTTTTT
TRBJ1-5 - TRBD1 TRBV28 CASRSGQDYQPQHF TGTGCCAGCAGGTCAGGACAGGACTATCAGCCCCAGCATTTT
TRBJ1-6 - - TRBV30 CAWRTGRSYNSPLHF TGTGCCTGGAGAACGGGGAGGTCCTATAATTCACCCCTCCACTTT
TRBJ2-1 - TRBD1 TRBV5-1 CASSTHRQGEQFF TGCGCCAGCAGCACTCATAGACAGGGTGAGCAGTTCTTC
TRBJ2-5 - - TRBV7-7 CASSPGIQETQYF TGTGCTAGCAGCCCGGGGATTCAAGAGACCCAGTACTTC
TRBJ1-2 once - TRBV29-1 CSVQGPDGYTF TGCAGCGTTCAGGGCCCCGATGGCTACACCTTC
TRBJ1-6 - TRBD1 TRBV28 CASSQYAGTGGGSSPLHF TGTGCCAGCAGCCAATATGCCGGGACAGGGGGAGGCAGTTCACCCCTCCACTTT
TRBJ2-3 - TRBD2 TRBV4-3 CASSQDPGLAGRDTQYF TGCGCCAGCAGCCAAGACCCTGGCCTAGCGGGAAGAGATACGCAGTATTTT
TRBJ1-4 once TRBD1 TRBV5-1 CASSLRTGANEKLFF TGCGCCAGCAGCCTTCGGACAGGGGCTAATGAAAAACTGTTTTTT
TRBJ2-2 - TRBD1 TRBV11-1 CASSLALGLGQGAGELFF TGTGCCAGCAGCTTAGCGCTCGGCCTGGGACAGGGGGCCGGGGAGCTGTTTTTT
TRBJ1-4 - - TRBV5-1 CASSSLGTSLNEKLFF TGCGCCAGCAGCTCACTGGGCACCAGTCTAAATGAAAAACTGTTTTTT
TRBJ2-1 - TRBD1 TRBV6-6 CASSQGQGTPFF TGTGCCAGCAGCCAGGGACAGGGGACCCCGTTCTTC
TRBJ2-3 once TRBD1 TRBV4-3 CASSQEGSYRGLSTDTQYF TGCGCCAGCAGCCAAGAAGGTAGTTACAGGGGTTTGTCAACAGATACGCAGTATTTT
TRBJ2-2 - - TRBV9 CASSPRTVNTGELFF TGTGCCAGCAGCCCCCGGACAGTGAACACCGGGGAGCTGTTTTTT
TRBJ2-1 - - TRBV6-6 CASSYEGEGGEDEQFF TGTGCCAGCAGTTACGAGGGGGAGGGGGGTGAAGATGAGCAGTTCTTC
TRBJ1-1 - - TRBV30 CAWGLWGPEAFF TGTGCCTGGGGCCTTTGGGGGCCTGAAGCTTTCTTT
TRBJ1-1 - - TRBV7-9 CASRDRPNTEAFF TGTGCCAGCAGGGACAGACCGAACACTGAAGCTTTCTTT
TRBJ2-3 - TRBD2 TRBV7-7 CASSPEGPSGDGTDTQYF TGTGCTAGCAGCCCAGAGGGGCCTAGCGGGGATGGTACAGATACGCAGTATTTT
TRBJ1-2 - - TRBV6-4 CASSDSYGGMRGYTF TGTGCCAGCAGTGACTCCTATGGAGGAATGAGGGGCTACACCTTC